This T cell receptor (beta chain) comes out of a study of cytomegalovirus exposure and HLA in healthy donors. The study, taken as a whole, reports: Later analysis suggested most CMV-associated TCR beta chains were HLA-restricted.

This CDR3 region has 15 residues. Germline lookup yields CDR1 MNHNY and CDR2 SVGAGI (reference sequence). Trimming stripped 2 bases from V and 7 bases from J, with 15 bases between. The study ran its PCR with 60 Vbeta and 13 Jbeta primers. Some clones are missing from TCRdb's copy, which holds only in-frame ones; the method was immunoSEQ multiplex PCR. The sample includes some 150,000 clones, around 80% of them seen just once. As for this clone: Its antigen is undetermined.

The V gene is TRBV6-6, the J gene TRBJ2-1; D unresolved. The source of this sequence is a man aged 40-50 years in good health and CMV-seropositive. The sequenced material came from PBMCs. Here the CDR3 reads CASSYPLSGGNEQFF. CDR3 nucleotides: TGTGCCAGCAGTTACCCCTTGTCGGGTGGGAATGAGCAGTTCTTC.